The clone carrying this TCR beta chain was detected a few times. This sample was taken from a study of T-cell memory formation after mild COVID-19. Using its own MiXCR run on the 5' RACE reads, TCRdb lists one record per CDR3 protein. The repertoire holds a few hundred thousand distinct CDR3 sequences, about a sixth seen once, with 23% in the top ten. From germline, CDR1 is SGDLS and CDR2 YYNGEE. V was shortened by 0 bases and J by 1 base, with 7 bases between the two germline ends. This CDR3 is built from 14 residues. This clonotype was obtained from a man between 18 and 29 years old who had mild COVID-19 (a few samples of this study predate the infection). Cell type and time point are not known. Sequenced input: PBMCs or a T cell subset sorted from them (not recorded which). The chain uses TRBV9 and TRBJ1-1, with a tentative D call TRBD1 (6 bases). The CDR3 nucleotides are TGTGCCAGCAGCGTAGACAGGGCGAACACTGAAGCTTTCTTT. It yields the protein CASSVDRANTEAFF.